This TCR beta chain was sequenced for a study of breast tumors, draining lymph nodes, adjacent tissues. Breast cancer patients provided tissue from their axillary draining lymph nodes. TCRdb fed the multiplex PCR reads into MiXCR, producing one record per CDR3 protein. The table records about 200,000 distinct CDR3 sequences, around 35% of them present only once. Sequencing was carried out using axillary lymph node tissue. The TCR sequence derives from a female donor with breast cancer. Some clones in this sample may be carry-over from other donors' samples.

The CDR3 sequence: CASGPDRISGNTIYF. The CDR3 nucleotides are TGTGCTAGTGGTCCGGACAGGATTTCTGGAAACACCATATATTTT. The rearrangement links TRBV12-5 to TRBJ1-3, with 7 bases lining up with TRBD1. The CDR3 is made up of 15 amino acids. Germline V lookup: CDR1 LGHNT, CDR2 FRNRAP. J was trimmed by 1 base and V by 5 bases; bases with no gene match: 5.